This T cell receptor beta chain was retrieved from a study of human T cells and chemical hapten exposure. Sample time point: patch test 1, 2 weeks after DPC sensitization. Treatment described: therapeutic diphenylcyclopropenone sensitization with weekly scalp DPC. Original processing methods: Sample-level TCR yields exhibited a median of around 93,000, with a range of about 23,224 to 700,000. TCRdb called the RACE reads again in MiXCR, with one record for every CDR3 protein. The authors' filters were not applied to this entry. The sample includes some 380,000 distinct CDR3 sequences, roughly 4.8% seen only once; the top ten take about 2.2%. This clonotype was seen ten or more times. This CDR3 contains 17 residues. V was clipped by 4 bases and J by 0 bases, with 13 bases between them. The V gene's germline CDR1 is MNHNY and CDR2 SVGAGI (reference sequence).

The receptor was isolated from a woman aged 50 to 60 with alopecia areata. Some clones in this sample may be carry-over from other donors' samples. The chain uses TRBV6-6 and TRBJ1-6; D is perhaps TRBD1 (5 bases). The starting material was whole blood, obtained in connection with sensitization to the hapten diphenylcyclopropenone (DPC). CDR3 sequence reads: CASSSTDTSSYNSPLHF. CDR3 DNA: TGTGCCAGCAGTTCGACGGACACGAGCTCCTATAATTCACCCCTCCACTTT.